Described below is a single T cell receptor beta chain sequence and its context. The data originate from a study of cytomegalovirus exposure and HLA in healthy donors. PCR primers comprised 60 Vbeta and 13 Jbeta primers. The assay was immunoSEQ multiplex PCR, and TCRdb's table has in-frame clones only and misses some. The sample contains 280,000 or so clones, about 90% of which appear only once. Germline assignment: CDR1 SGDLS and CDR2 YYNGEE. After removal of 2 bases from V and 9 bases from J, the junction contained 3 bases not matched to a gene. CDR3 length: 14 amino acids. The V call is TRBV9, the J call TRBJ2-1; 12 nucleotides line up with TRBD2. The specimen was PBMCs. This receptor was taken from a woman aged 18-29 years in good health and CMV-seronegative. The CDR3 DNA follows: TGTGCCAGCAGCGTCCTAGCGGGGGGGCGTGAGCAGTTCTTC. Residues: CASSVLAGGREQFF.